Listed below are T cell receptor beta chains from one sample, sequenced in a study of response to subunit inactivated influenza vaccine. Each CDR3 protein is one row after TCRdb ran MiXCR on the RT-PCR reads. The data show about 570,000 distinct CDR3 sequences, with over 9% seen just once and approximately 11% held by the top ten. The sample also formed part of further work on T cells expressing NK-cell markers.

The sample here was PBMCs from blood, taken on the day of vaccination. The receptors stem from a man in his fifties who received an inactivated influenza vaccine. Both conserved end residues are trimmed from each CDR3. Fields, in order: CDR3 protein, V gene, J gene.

cdr3_aa: ASSLSQGNYEQY; v_call: TRBV18; j_call: TRBJ2-7
cdr3_aa: ASSPGQLYTGELF; v_call: TRBV18; j_call: TRBJ2-2
cdr3_aa: ASSQSWSGVYNEQF; v_call: TRBV23-1; j_call: TRBJ2-1
cdr3_aa: ASTKMTSTDTQY; v_call: TRBV5-1; j_call: TRBJ2-3
cdr3_aa: ASSLELFEQF; v_call: TRBV7-9; j_call: TRBJ2-1
cdr3_aa: ASSLYGGLYEQY; v_call: TRBV28; j_call: TRBJ2-7
cdr3_aa: ASSQEYGLAGVITQY; v_call: TRBV14; j_call: TRBJ2-3
cdr3_aa: ASSQERVRDRGFSSYNEQF; v_call: TRBV4-1; j_call: TRBJ2-1
cdr3_aa: ATSRERQGGDTQY; v_call: TRBV15; j_call: TRBJ2-3
cdr3_aa: ASSFFGGKETQY; v_call: TRBV28; j_call: TRBJ2-5
cdr3_aa: SARDLTAFYEQY; v_call: TRBV20-1; j_call: TRBJ2-7
cdr3_aa: ASSVDGAGDIQY; v_call: TRBV9; j_call: TRBJ2-4
cdr3_aa: ASSQQWNYEQY; v_call: TRBV4-1; j_call: TRBJ2-7
cdr3_aa: GSSLSPGGSFLEQF; v_call: TRBV27; j_call: TRBJ2-1
cdr3_aa: ASSFSDRREQY; v_call: TRBV12-3/TRBV12-4; j_call: TRBJ2-7
cdr3_aa: ASSPPSSGGGMQF; v_call: TRBV7-9; j_call: TRBJ2-1
cdr3_aa: ASSELGHGGQF; v_call: TRBV6-1; j_call: TRBJ2-1
cdr3_aa: SASGGGFASSTDTQY; v_call: TRBV20-1; j_call: TRBJ2-3
cdr3_aa: ASSYSQTLKTQY; v_call: TRBV6-5; j_call: TRBJ2-5
cdr3_aa: ASTNSMAGELF; v_call: TRBV6-2/TRBV6-3; j_call: TRBJ2-2
cdr3_aa: ASSLGYRDRGGDTQY; v_call: TRBV7-2; j_call: TRBJ2-3
cdr3_aa: ASSLSTRVSQQY; v_call: TRBV27; j_call: TRBJ2-7
cdr3_aa: ASSLGRGRDEQY; v_call: TRBV7-9; j_call: TRBJ2-7
cdr3_aa: ASSSSMGSYGYT; v_call: TRBV12-3/TRBV12-4; j_call: TRBJ1-2
cdr3_aa: SAQDTGGRDEQY; v_call: TRBV20-1; j_call: TRBJ2-7
cdr3_aa: ASSPPAGNGEAF; v_call: TRBV18; j_call: TRBJ1-1
cdr3_aa: SARDVRDRPSNEQF; v_call: TRBV20-1; j_call: TRBJ2-1
cdr3_aa: ASYTGGIYNEQF; v_call: TRBV28; j_call: TRBJ2-1
cdr3_aa: ASKALSLYNEQF; v_call: TRBV28; j_call: TRBJ2-1
cdr3_aa: ASSYSSGMTGELF; v_call: TRBV6-5; j_call: TRBJ2-2
cdr3_aa: ATSLGTGFNEQF; v_call: TRBV15; j_call: TRBJ2-1
cdr3_aa: SVVDGVGETQY; v_call: TRBV29-1; j_call: TRBJ2-5
cdr3_aa: ASSFGLAESSYEQY; v_call: TRBV28; j_call: TRBJ2-7
cdr3_aa: ASSLSDRGLDEQY; v_call: TRBV11-1; j_call: TRBJ2-7
cdr3_aa: AWTGFGNQPQH; v_call: TRBV30; j_call: TRBJ1-5
cdr3_aa: ASRPQGGEKLF; v_call: TRBV12-3/TRBV12-4; j_call: TRBJ1-4
cdr3_aa: ASSYRGVSTDTQY; v_call: TRBV6-5; j_call: TRBJ2-3
cdr3_aa: ASALASDTQY; v_call: TRBV6-2/TRBV6-3; j_call: TRBJ2-3
cdr3_aa: ASSYRGYQETQY; v_call: TRBV6-2/TRBV6-3; j_call: TRBJ2-5
cdr3_aa: ASSKRLAGGLETQY; v_call: TRBV6-2/TRBV6-3; j_call: TRBJ2-5
cdr3_aa: ASSFGSPLYEQY; v_call: TRBV7-9; j_call: TRBJ2-7
cdr3_aa: SARLVGSAYEQY; v_call: TRBV20-1; j_call: TRBJ2-7
cdr3_aa: SARDPGTTGSYNEQF; v_call: TRBV20-1; j_call: TRBJ2-1
cdr3_aa: ASSPAVRRVNEQF; v_call: TRBV5-1; j_call: TRBJ2-1
cdr3_aa: ASSVEGDRGFEAF; v_call: TRBV9; j_call: TRBJ1-1
cdr3_aa: ASSLTPDSYNEQY; v_call: TRBV9; j_call: TRBJ2-7
cdr3_aa: ASSYSIAFSYEQY; v_call: TRBV6-2/TRBV6-3; j_call: TRBJ2-7
cdr3_aa: ASSLDRGRSTDTQY; v_call: TRBV7-2; j_call: TRBJ2-3
cdr3_aa: ASSLEGATITEAF; v_call: TRBV7-2; j_call: TRBJ1-1
cdr3_aa: SADLLASFNEQF; v_call: TRBV20-1; j_call: TRBJ2-1
cdr3_aa: ASSLVGLAETQY; v_call: TRBV11-2; j_call: TRBJ2-5
cdr3_aa: SVIPGTGLNTEAF; v_call: TRBV29-1; j_call: TRBJ1-1
cdr3_aa: ASSVGYSAVFGTDTQY; v_call: TRBV9; j_call: TRBJ2-3
cdr3_aa: ASSQDWVSQVGYEQY; v_call: TRBV4-3; j_call: TRBJ2-7
cdr3_aa: ASSSSGEKLF; v_call: TRBV7-2; j_call: TRBJ1-4
cdr3_aa: ASSGGGARTGELF; v_call: TRBV5-1; j_call: TRBJ2-2
cdr3_aa: ASSEGYEQY; v_call: TRBV5-1; j_call: TRBJ2-7
cdr3_aa: ASSYGTGGEKLF; v_call: TRBV6-5; j_call: TRBJ1-4
cdr3_aa: SARVSYGLNTEAF; v_call: TRBV20-1; j_call: TRBJ1-1
cdr3_aa: SVQMAGGSSYEQY; v_call: TRBV29-1; j_call: TRBJ2-7